This T cell receptor beta chain came from a study of blood T cell repertoires in COVID-19. Overall study: Acute-phase and convalescent COVID-19 samples originated in the United States, Italy and Spain.

CDR3 length: 16 residues. CDR1 is KGHSH and CDR2 is LQKENI in the germline V gene. The germline V and J ends were trimmed by 4 bases and 2 bases, with 17 bases remaining between them. Study processing details: Cell counts per sample came from amplifying reference gene primers. This table comes from immunoSEQ multiplex PCR, and its TCRdb copy is limited to in-frame clones, with some not included. That table supplies the V and J calls and clone size; D and trimming were determined from the DNA. The sample lists approximately 150,000 clones, roughly 86% occurring once. Individuals aged about 18 to 89 years were recruited from some 26 US areas.

The sequenced sample consisted of PBMCs or T cells enriched from blood (not recorded which). The receptor's source is a woman aged 45 to 65 with acute COVID-19. This sequence joins TRBV18 and TRBJ1-2, with D unresolved. CDR3 DNA sequence: TGTGCCAGCTCACATTCGGACGAGGGTGGGAACTATGGCTACACCTTC. Protein sequence: CASSHSDEGGNYGYTF.